The 14 T cell receptor beta chains listed next were all sequenced from one sample in a study of T cells in Graves' hyperthyroidism and ophthalmopathy. RNA transcripts yielded amplified TCR beta CDR3 regions. A set of HTBI primers served as the primers for a first-round RT-PCR of the TCR CDR3. TCRdb reprocessed the multiplex PCR reads with MiXCR, giving one entry per CDR3 protein. The sample shows fewer than 800,000 distinct CDR3 sequences, about a sixth of them seen only once. Sequencing was done on a sample of blood. These receptor sequences come from a man younger than 30 with Graves' hyperthyroidism.

The V and J genes are TRBV3-1 and TRBJ2-5; 8 bases line up with TRBD2. After removal of 0 bases from V and 4 bases from J, the junction contained 10 bases not matched to a gene. Germline CDR1 LGHDT, CDR2 YNNKEL (reference sequence). The CDR3 consists of 17 residues. CDR3: CASSQDRVREGGETQYF. The CDR3 nucleotides are TGTGCCAGCAGCCAAGATAGGGTCCGGGAGGGTGGAGAGACCCAGTACTTC.

This rearrangement joins TRBV6-1 to TRBJ2-3, with TRBD2 identical over 7 bases. V was pared by 4 bases and J by 0 bases, with 4 bases of the junction left unmatched. The CDR3 loop spans 15 amino acids. CDR1 and CDR2 from the germline V gene are MNHNS and SASEGT. CDR3 protein: CASSVGLLSTDTQYF. The CDR3, as DNA: TGTGCCAGCAGTGTGGGACTACTTAGCACAGATACGCAGTATTTT.

This clonotype was found many times. The J gene is TRBJ2-5, the V gene TRBV20-1; no definite D call. V lost 5 bases and J lost 1, with 11 bases in between. This CDR3 has 13 residues. Germline lookup yields CDR1 DFQATT and CDR2 SNEGSKA (reference sequence). The CDR3 loop is CSAGAGIQETQYF. The CDR3 DNA reads as TGCAGTGCTGGCGCTGGGATCCAAGAGACCCAGTACTTC.

A few counts support this clonotype. The V and J genes are TRBV7-9 and TRBJ2-7; 8 nucleotides align to TRBD1. Unmatched junction bases numbered 7, after V lost 4 bases and J lost 5 bases. Germline assignment: CDR1 SEHNR and CDR2 FQNEAQ (reference sequence). The CDR3 runs 14 residues. The CDR3 loop is CASSSDRGSNEQYF. CDR3 nucleotides: TGTGCCAGCAGCTCAGACAGGGGCAGCAACGAGCAGTACTTC.

This clonotype has more than one count but fewer than ten. The chain couples TRBV9 to TRBJ2-7, with 7 bases identical to TRBD2. Trimming took 3 bases from V and 4 from J; bases not matched to a gene: 13. The CDR3 totals 16 residues. Germline assignment: CDR1 SGDLS and CDR2 YYNGEE. The CDR3 coding sequence is TGTGCCAGCAGCGGCAATCGTGACGGGAGGAGTTACGAGCAGTACTTC. Translated: CASSGNRDGRSYEQYF.

The chain joins TRBV24-1 to TRBJ2-3, with 8 nucleotides matching TRBD2. V was clipped by 6 bases and J by 8 bases; unmatched bases: 15. The CDR3 has 16 residues. Per germline, CDR1 KGHDR and CDR2 SFDVKD. CDR3 DNA sequence: TGTGCCACCAGTTCTCCGGGACTAGGGATACAGAGTACGCAGTATTTT. Amino acid sequence: CATSSPGLGIQSTQYF.

This clonotype was recorded at least ten times. The chain couples TRBV11-2 to TRBJ2-1, with no clear D. The CDR3 runs 14 residues. V lost 5 bases and J 6 bases, leaving 14 bases between the germline ends. Germline V gene data show CDR1 as SGHAT and CDR2 as FQNNGV. The CDR3 sequence: CASSPRPSSNEQFF. As DNA, the CDR3 is TGTGCCAGCAGCCCCCGTCCGTCAAGCAATGAGCAGTTCTTC.

This clonotype is a singleton in its sample. J is TRBJ1-1 and V is TRBV19; D not resolved. V shed 3 bases and J shed 4 bases, with 9 bases lying between them. CDR1 and CDR2 from the germline V gene are LNHDA and SQIVND (reference sequence). There are 13 residues in the CDR3. The CDR3 protein is CASSIDRPTEAFF. The CDR3 DNA sequence: TGTGCCAGTAGTATTGACCGGCCCACTGAAGCTTTCTTT.

The J gene is TRBJ2-3, the V gene TRBV9; 7 bases agree with TRBD2. V was clipped by 0 bases and J by 3 bases; unmatched bases: 7. CDR1 SGDLS and CDR2 YYNGEE come from the germline V gene. The CDR3 is 16 amino acids. CDR3 protein: CASSVGVSGFTDTQYF. CDR3 nucleotide sequence: TGTGCCAGCAGCGTAGGCGTTAGCGGGTTTACAGATACGCAGTATTTT.

The chain uses TRBV25-1 and TRBJ2-2, with D possibly matching TRBD2 (5 bases). This CDR3 has 16 residues. With 1 base removed from V and 1 base from J, the gap between germline ends came to 10 bases. CDR1 and CDR2 (germline): MGHDK, SYGVNS. The CDR3 nucleotides read TGTGCCAGCAGTGAATTTGCGGGTCAGAACACCGGGGAGCTGTTTTTT. Its protein product is CASSEFAGQNTGELFF.

The V gene is TRBV5-1, the J gene TRBJ2-2, with unresolved D. The CDR3 sequence is 15 residues long. Germline loops: CDR1 SGHRS, CDR2 YFSETQ. Trimming stripped 3 bases from V and 0 bases from J, with 9 bases between. The CDR3 sequence: CASSSRPANTGELFF. The CDR3 DNA follows: TGCGCCAGCAGCTCGAGGCCCGCGAACACCGGGGAGCTGTTTTTT.

The chain is built from TRBV6-1 and TRBJ2-1; D unresolved. Trimming removed 3 bases at V and 6 bases at J, with 9 bases between. This CDR3 is 13 amino acids long. Germline assignment: CDR1 MNHNS and CDR2 SASEGT. CDR3 DNA sequence: TGTGCCAGCAGTGACACGTTGGTCAATGAGCAGTTCTTC. Translation gives CASSDTLVNEQFF.

In its sample, this clonotype was seen many times. The chain is built from TRBV20-1 and TRBJ2-7; either TRBD1 or TRBD2 may supply D (5 bases each). This CDR3 contains 12 residues. Germline V gene lookup returns CDR1 DFQATT and CDR2 SNEGSKA (reference sequence). V gave up 4 bases and J gave up 2 bases, with 9 bases separating them. The CDR3 DNA is TGCAGTGCTATGGGGGACGCCTACGAGCAGTACTTC. This encodes CSAMGDAYEQYF.

The chain links TRBV6-1 to TRBJ1-2; D is ambiguous. Germline CDR1 is MNHNS and CDR2 is SASEGT. V lost 5 bases and J 4 bases, leaving 11 bases between the germline ends. The CDR3 covers 13 residues. The CDR3 here is CASSPGYGYGYTF. The CDR3 DNA is TGTGCCAGCAGTCCCGGGTATGGCTATGGCTACACCTTC.